Shown below are 15 T cell receptor beta chains from a single sample sequenced in a study of beta chain features in type 1 diabetes. The sequenced template was cDNA made from the entire isolated RNA. TCRdb's copy holds only in-frame clones and misses some; the assay was immunoSEQ multiplex PCR. The sample lists roughly 47,000 clones, around 45% occurring once. Which antigens these TCRs recognize remains unknown. The study's findings and limits: Shorter TCRB CDR3s, moderately but significantly so, were found in Type 1 diabetes patients in all four CD4+ subsets.

Sequencing input: stem cell memory CD4+ T cells from blood. These receptors were obtained from a young man with type 1 diabetes.

Only a few counts were recorded for this clone. The gene calls are TRBV6-6 and TRBJ1-1; D perhaps matches TRBD1 (6 bases). CDR1 is MNHNY and CDR2 is SVGAGI in the germline V gene (reference sequence). V lost 6 bases and J 0 bases, leaving 14 bases between the germline ends. The CDR3 length is 15 residues. CDR3 sequence (DNA): TGTGCCAGCAGAGCCCCACGGGACATGAACACTGAAGCTTTCTTT. Amino acids: CASRAPRDMNTEAFF.

V and J are TRBV2 and TRBJ1-2; D is ambiguous. This CDR3 is 12 amino acids long. Trimming removed 2 bases at V and 7 bases at J, with 8 bases between. The germline gives CDR1 SNHLY, CDR2 FYNNEI. The CDR3 DNA reads TGTGCCAGCAGTGAACGAGTTGCTGGCTACACCTTC. Residues: CASSERVAGYTF.

This clone occurred a few times. The genes are TRBV9 and TRBJ2-1; TRBD2 matches at 9 bases. J lost 7 bases, V lost 2 bases, and 13 bases had no gene match. Germline V gene lookup returns CDR1 SGDLS and CDR2 YYNGEE. The CDR3 has 17 amino acids. For the CDR3, the DNA is TGTGCCAGCAGCGTCTCGTATGGGGTAGCGGGAGAAAATGAGCAGTTCTTC. Protein product: CASSVSYGVAGENEQFF.

The table lists this clone with a few counts. The chain carries TRBV7-8 and TRBJ2-7, with TRBD1 matching over 10 bases. Germline V gene data show CDR1 as SGHVS and CDR2 as FQNEAQ. This CDR3 is built from 15 residues. With V trimmed by 1 base and J by 8 bases, 8 bases remained unmatched. This CDR3 is CASSLGGTGASKQYF. The CDR3 DNA is TGTGCCAGCAGCTTAGGAGGGACAGGGGCTTCCAAGCAGTACTTC.

The V call is TRBV5-4, the J call TRBJ2-2, with a possible D match to TRBD1 (5 bases). Trimming took 0 bases from V and 3 from J, leaving 9 bases between them. The CDR3 covers 15 residues. Germline V gene lookup returns CDR1 SGHNT and CDR2 YYREEE (reference sequence). In DNA form, the CDR3 reads TGTGCCAGCAGCTTGGCCGACAGAGACACCGGGGAGCTGTTTTTT. This sequence encodes CASSLADRDTGELFF.

A word on this clone: An end of the junction differs from the germline gene, which may be a read error. The rearrangement joins TRBV5-5 to TRBJ2-5; D not certain. CDR1 is SGHKS, CDR2 YYEKEE, per germline (reference sequence). This CDR3 comprises 8 residues. As DNA, the CDR3 is TGTGCCAGCAGCCCCGAGCACTTC. Translated: CASSPEHF.

J is TRBJ2-7 and V is TRBV10-3; possible D gene TRBD1, 6 bases. Trimming shortened V by 10 bases and J by 1 base, and 14 bases separated the two germline ends. CDR3 length: 13 amino acids. The germline V gene encodes CDR1 ENHRY and CDR2 SYGVKD. The CDR3 sequence: CATRVGQSYEQYF. DNA of the CDR3: TGTGCCACCAGAGTCGGACAGTCCTACGAGCAGTACTTC.

This rearrangement joins TRBV5-1 to TRBJ1-2; D remains unclear. This CDR3 has 15 amino acids. Trimming pared 0 bases from V and 5 bases from J, leaving 14 bases between. Germline V gives CDR1 SGHRS, CDR2 YFSETQ. Here the CDR3 reads CASSLDPTTPYGYTF. The CDR3 DNA reads as TGCGCCAGCAGCTTGGATCCGACAACCCCATATGGCTACACCTTC.

This chain joins TRBV6-6 and TRBJ1-5, with 11 bases identical to TRBD1. There are 16 residues in the CDR3. Germline-derived CDR1 and CDR2 are MNHNY and SVGAGI (reference sequence). Losses at the gene ends were 5 bases for V and 6 bases for J; bases not matched to a gene: 9. The DNA for the CDR3 is TGTGCCAGCAGTCCCCCAGGACAGGGGGCTGGTCAGCCCCAGCATTTT. Its translation is CASSPPGQGAGQPQHF.

This clone was recorded a few times. The chain recombines TRBV6-7 with TRBJ2-7; 7 nucleotides agree with TRBD1. Being an ORF, TRBV6-7 has a function that is uncertain. The CDR3 runs to 13 residues. Germline trimming cut 11 bases from V and 2 bases from J; bases unmatched to any gene: 9. CDR3 loop: CARSTGNTYEQYF. The DNA of the CDR3 is TGTGCCCGATCGACAGGGAACACCTACGAGCAGTACTTC.

This clone was found many times. This rearrangement joins TRBV4-2 to TRBJ2-1, with 9 bases identical to TRBD1. This CDR3 comprises 15 residues. The junction had 9 bases not matched to a gene; V was cut back by 4 bases and J by 8 bases. Germline CDR1 reads LGHNA; CDR2 reads YNFKEQ. The CDR3 DNA reads TGTGCCAGCAGCCGTCCTGGGACAGGGAAGTATGAGCAGTTCTTC. Translation: CASSRPGTGKYEQFF.

CDR3 loop: CASSLIYSTEAFF. In DNA, the CDR3 is TGTGCCAGCAGCCTAATCTACAGCACTGAAGCTTTCTTT. The rearrangement uses TRBV6-1 and TRBJ1-1; D not certain. The germline V gene has CDR1 MNHNS and CDR2 SASEGT. This CDR3 contains 13 residues. Trimming removed 6 bases from V and 4 bases from J, with 12 bases in between.

The V gene is TRBV5-1, the J gene TRBJ2-2; unclear D gene. Between the trimmed V and J ends, which lost 6 bases and 6 bases, there was a span of 12 bases. This CDR3 has 13 amino acids. Per germline, CDR1 SGHRS and CDR2 YFSETQ. DNA for the CDR3: TGCGCCAGCAACCCGAGTCGGTCCGGGGAGCTGTTTTTT. Amino acid sequence: CASNPSRSGELFF. Using reference TRBV5-1 and TRBJ2-2 for the parts outside the CDR3, the full variable domain is KAGVTQTPRYLIKTRGQQVTLSCSPISGHRSVSWYQQTPGQGLQFLFEYFSETQRNKGNFPGRFSGRQFSNSRSEMNVSTLELGDSALYLCASNPSRSGELFFGEGSRLTVL.

CDR3 loop: CASSTGGFGANVLTF. In DNA, the CDR3 is TGTGCCAGCAGTACGGGGGGCTTTGGGGCCAACGTCCTGACTTTC. V is TRBV28 and J is TRBJ2-6; perhaps TRBD2 as D (7 bases). The CDR3 length is 15 residues. The V end lost 5 bases, the J end lost 3 bases, and 11 bases lay between the germline ends. The germline V gene has CDR1 MDHEN and CDR2 SYDVKM. The full variable domain, completed using reference TRBV28 and TRBJ2-6, is DVKVTQSSRYLVKRTGEKVFLECVQDMDHENMFWYRQDPGLGLRLIYFSYDVKMKEKGDIPEGYSVSREKKERFSLILESASTNQTSMYLCASSTGGFGANVLTFGAGSRLTVL.

The rearrangement joins TRBV6-6 to TRBJ2-7; D gene unclear. Trimming pared 6 bases from V and 0 bases from J, leaving 9 bases between. The germline gives CDR1 MNHNY, CDR2 SVGAGI (reference sequence). The CDR3 covers 13 residues. The CDR3 sequence: CASSSASSYEQYF. The DNA for the CDR3 is TGTGCCAGCAGCTCAGCTAGCTCCTACGAGCAGTACTTC.